The 30 T cell receptor beta chains below come from one sample, sequenced in a study of shared clonotypes between healthy human individuals. Profiling relied on immunoSEQ multiplex PCR, and the TCRdb table lists in-frame clones only, not all of them. The sample has just over 2,000,000 clones, about 95% seen once. It was CD45RO-negative cells, positively selected for CCR7, that made up naive CD8 cells, with terminally differentiated effector memory CD45RA+ cells excluded. Sequenced input: naive CD8+ T cells sorted from blood. The receptors come from a man aged 18 to 30 in good health.

A single count supports this clone. This sequence joins TRBV27 and TRBJ1-6, with 8 bases matching TRBD1. The CDR3 covers 13 residues. Germline assignment: CDR1 MNHEY and CDR2 SMNVEV (reference sequence). The J segment lost 9 bases and the V segment lost 4 bases, leaving 2 bases of the junction unmatched. The CDR3 nucleotides read TGTGCCAGCAGTTGGCAGGGGGCTTCACCCCTCCACTTT. Its protein product is CASSWQGASPLHF.

This chain links TRBV6-5 with TRBJ2-3; 13 nucleotides agree with TRBD2. Germline trimming cut 4 bases from V and 6 bases from J; bases unmatched to any gene: 4. The germline V gene has CDR1 MNHEY and CDR2 SVGAGI. The CDR3 loop spans 15 amino acids. The CDR3 nucleotides read TGTGCCAGCAGTTGGACTAGCGGGAGTCGGGATACGCAGTATTTT. Translation gives CASSWTSGSRDTQYF.

The chain joins TRBV6-5 to TRBJ2-3, with 7 bases lining up with TRBD1. V lost 6 bases to trimming and J lost 0 bases; unmatched junction nucleotides: 6. The CDR3 consists of 15 residues. Germline V gene sequence: CDR1 MNHEY, CDR2 SVGAGI. DNA of the CDR3: TGTGCCAGCAGACCCGGGACAGAAAGCACAGATACGCAGTATTTT. This sequence encodes CASRPGTESTDTQYF.

The chain uses TRBV5-5 and TRBJ1-3; D not certain. Trimming cost V 0 bases and J 7 bases, with 8 bases left between them. The CDR3 runs to 13 residues. Germline CDR1 SGHKS, CDR2 YYEKEE (reference sequence). CDR3: CASSLGLENTIYF. CDR3 in DNA: TGTGCCAGCAGCTTGGGCCTAGAGAACACCATATATTTT. Complete variable domain (other parts from reference TRBV5-5 and TRBJ1-3): DAGVTQSPTHLIKTRGQQVTLRCSPISGHKSVSWYQQVLGQGPQFIFQYYEKEERGRGNFPDRFSARQFPNYSSELNVNALLLGDSALYLCASSLGLENTIYFGEGSWLTVV.

The genes are TRBV29-1 and TRBJ1-2; unclear D gene. Germline V gives CDR1 SQVTM, CDR2 ANQGSEA. The V gene lost 0 bases and the J gene lost 0 bases, with 8 bases spanning the gap. The CDR3 consists of 14 residues. The CDR3 nucleotides are TGCAGCGTTGAAGACGGCAGCTCTAACTATGGCTACACCTTC. Amino acid sequence: CSVEDGSSNYGYTF.

The chain carries TRBV27 and TRBJ2-3; no firm D call. Looked up from germline, CDR1 is MNHEY and CDR2 is SMNVEV (reference sequence). Trimming shortened V by 2 bases and J by 0 bases, and 9 bases separated the two germline ends. The CDR3 loop spans 15 amino acids. The CDR3 DNA sequence: TGTGCCAGCAGTTTAACAATACCTAGCACAGATACGCAGTATTTT. Encoded protein: CASSLTIPSTDTQYF.

The chain carries TRBV6-5 and TRBJ2-7; D tentatively fits TRBD1 or TRBD2 (6 bases each). V lost 7 bases and J lost 0, with 16 bases in between. The CDR3 is 15 residues long. Germline CDR1 reads MNHEY; CDR2 reads SVGAGI. Written as DNA, the CDR3 is TGTGCCAGCACCCCGACTGGGGGGCTCTCCTACGAGCAGTACTTC. It encodes CASTPTGGLSYEQYF.

As concerns this clone: Other DNA sequences within the sample encode an identical CDR3. The V and J genes are TRBV28 and TRBJ1-1; 7 bases align to TRBD1. V trimming: 4 bases; J trimming: 1 base; junction bases outside the gene matches: 0. The CDR3 has 13 amino acids. Per germline, CDR1 MDHEN and CDR2 SYDVKM. CDR3 in DNA: TGTGCCAGCAGTTGGACAGGGAACACTGAAGCTTTCTTT. Residues: CASSWTGNTEAFF.

The chain joins TRBV10-3 to TRBJ2-1; possible D gene TRBD1, 6 bases. This CDR3 contains 15 residues. The V gene lost 3 bases and the J gene lost 2 bases, with 11 bases spanning the gap. The germline V gene encodes CDR1 ENHRY and CDR2 SYGVKD. The CDR3 DNA reads as TGTGCCATCAGTGAAGAACAGGGCCCCTACAATGAGCAGTTCTTC. It specifies CAISEEQGPYNEQFF.

This chain uses TRBV4-1 with TRBJ2-2; no clear D. Germline CDR1 reads MGHRA; CDR2 reads YSYEKL. V shed 1 base and J shed 7 bases, with 13 bases lying between them. This CDR3 comprises 15 residues. The CDR3 DNA follows: TGCGCCAGCAGCCAAGTGAAAGGTTTGGACGGGGAGCTGTTTTTT. Protein: CASSQVKGLDGELFF.

The chain recombines TRBV27 with TRBJ2-7; 9 bases are shared with TRBD2. The CDR3 contains 15 residues. Germline loops: CDR1 MNHEY, CDR2 SMNVEV (reference sequence). The J segment lost 3 bases and the V segment lost 2 bases, leaving 5 bases of the junction unmatched. DNA for the CDR3: TGTGCCAGCAGTTTAGGGTCTAGCGGGATCTACGAGCAGTACTTC. It is translated as CASSLGSSGIYEQYF.

This rearrangement joins TRBV27 to TRBJ1-5, with D possibly matching TRBD1 (5 bases). The germline CDR1 and CDR2 sequences are MNHEY and SMNVEV (reference sequence). The V and J ends lost 10 bases and 0 bases respectively, with 16 bases between them. The CDR3 is 15 amino acids. The DNA for the CDR3 is TGTGCCACCGGGCGAGGGGATGTTAGCAATCAGCCCCAGCATTTT. Translated: CATGRGDVSNQPQHF.

The V call is TRBV6-6, the J call TRBJ2-1; D possibly corresponds to TRBD2 (5 bases). The CDR3 contains 12 residues. From germline, CDR1 is MNHNY and CDR2 SVGAGI (reference sequence). The ends were cut back, 8 bases at V and 4 bases at J, with 9 bases in the middle. CDR3 sequence reads: CASDEGYNEQFF. The CDR3 region has the DNA TGTGCCAGCGATGAGGGATACAATGAGCAGTTCTTC.

This chain connects TRBV18 to TRBJ2-5, with D uncertain. V was clipped by 0 bases and J by 5 bases, with 10 bases between them. Germline loops: CDR1 KGHSH, CDR2 LQKENI. CDR3 length: 14 amino acids. The CDR3 reads CASSPPNSQETQYF. Here the CDR3 DNA reads TGTGCCAGCTCACCACCGAACAGCCAGGAGACCCAGTACTTC.

The rearrangement uses TRBV27 and TRBJ1-2; tentative D call: TRBD1 (5 bases). The CDR3 loop spans 17 amino acids. The V gene lost 4 bases and the J gene lost 0 bases, with 18 bases spanning the gap. Germline CDR1 is MNHEY and CDR2 is SMNVEV (reference sequence). The CDR3 protein is CASSSQTPYRTNYGYTF. CDR3 nucleotide sequence: TGTGCCAGCAGTTCTCAGACACCATACAGGACTAACTATGGCTACACCTTC.

The chain carries TRBV21-1 and TRBJ2-7; the table's D call, TRBD2, has no DNA check behind it. TRBV21-1 is reported as a pseudogene. The CDR3 extends over 15 amino acids. The CDR3 sequence: CASSSRDSRGYEQYF. The CDR3 nucleotides read TGTGCCAGCAGCTCCCGGGACTCCCGAGGATACGAGCAGTACTTC.

The V call is TRBV2, the J call TRBJ1-4; TRBD1 aligns across 7 bases. CDR3 length: 15 amino acids. The ends lost 6 bases at V and 11 bases at J; junction bases unmatched: 15. From germline, CDR1 is SNHLY and CDR2 FYNNEI. CDR3 DNA: TGTGCCAGCAGCGACCCCAGGGGGATCGTATTTAAACTGTTTTTT. This encodes CASSDPRGIVFKLFF.

The chain is built from TRBV9 and TRBJ2-5, with D possibly TRBD2 on 7 matching bases. V lost 0 bases and J 5 bases, leaving 14 bases between the germline ends. Germline loops: CDR1 SGDLS, CDR2 YYNGEE. This CDR3 has 15 amino acids. The CDR3 sequence: CASSVDWGGWETQYF. In nucleotides, the CDR3 is TGTGCCAGCAGCGTAGATTGGGGGGGCTGGGAGACCCAGTACTTC.

This sequence joins TRBV25-1 and TRBJ1-6; TRBD1 is a possible D gene (6 bases). Germline V gene data show CDR1 as MGHDK and CDR2 as SYGVNS. With 1 base removed from V and 6 bases from J, the gap between germline ends came to 10 bases. The CDR3 length is 15 residues. The CDR3 DNA is TGTGCCAGCAGTGAATTGGGGGGGCTTAATTCACCCCTCCACTTT. As protein: CASSELGGLNSPLHF.

On this clone itself: The same CDR3 can be traced to other DNA sequences in this sample. The V call is TRBV5-1, the J call TRBJ2-7; 7 bases fit TRBD1. V shed 4 bases, J shed 1 base, and the junction held 5 bases outside the gene matches. Germline CDR1 is SGHRS and CDR2 is YFSETQ. The CDR3 totals 14 residues. The CDR3 nucleotides are TGCGCCAGCAGCCTCCGGACAGGTTCCTACGAGCAGTACTTC. Protein sequence: CASSLRTGSYEQYF.

The gene calls are TRBV19 and TRBJ2-7; D might be TRBD1 or TRBD2, each matching 6 bases. The ends were cut back, 3 bases at V and 2 bases at J, with 14 bases in the middle. Germline V gene sequence: CDR1 LNHDA, CDR2 SQIVND (reference sequence). This CDR3 is built from 15 residues. CDR3: CASSIWTGAAYEQYF. CDR3 nucleotides: TGTGCCAGTAGTATTTGGACGGGGGCCGCCTACGAGCAGTACTTC.

This sequence joins TRBV4-1 and TRBJ2-7, with D perhaps assigned TRBD1 or TRBD2 (6 bases each). V was shortened by 4 bases and J by 7 bases, with 17 bases between the two germline ends. Per the germline V gene, CDR1 is MGHRA and CDR2 is YSYEKL. The CDR3 runs to 14 residues. CDR3 nucleotides: TGCGCCAGCAGCCCGGGATCGGGGGCGGGGGAGCAGTACTTC. It codes for CASSPGSGAGEQYF.

The rearrangement uses TRBV2 and TRBJ2-1; D gene uncertain. The germline gives CDR1 SNHLY, CDR2 FYNNEI. With 2 bases removed from V and 0 bases from J, the gap between germline ends came to 8 bases. The length of the CDR3 is 15 residues. CDR3 DNA: TGTGCCAGCAGTGAATTAGCAAGCTCCTACAATGAGCAGTTCTTC. It is translated as CASSELASSYNEQFF. The complete variable domain, with remaining parts taken from reference TRBV2 and TRBJ2-1, reads EPEVTQTPSHQVTQMGQEVILRCVPISNHLYFYWYRQILGQKVEFLVSFYNNEISEKSEIFDDQFSVERPDGSNFTLKIRSTKLEDSAMYFCASSELASSYNEQFFGPGTRLTVL.

The chain carries TRBV6-4 and TRBJ1-5; D gene uncertain. This CDR3 spans 15 amino acids. Germline values: CDR1 MRHNA, CDR2 SNTAGT. V lost 6 bases and J 6 bases, leaving 18 bases between the germline ends. The CDR3 sequence: CASRPRAVESQPQHF. The DNA of the CDR3 is TGTGCCAGCAGACCGAGGGCAGTTGAGAGTCAGCCCCAGCATTTT.

The chain joins TRBV11-1 to TRBJ1-3; no firm D call. The CDR3 has 16 amino acids. V was cut by 3 bases and J by 7 bases, with 19 bases left in between. Per the germline V gene, CDR1 is SGHAT and CDR2 is FQDESV (reference sequence). The CDR3 here is CASSFHPNKGGNTIYF. The CDR3 bases are TGTGCCAGCAGCTTTCACCCAAATAAAGGAGGGAACACCATATATTTT.

This chain uses TRBV27 with TRBJ2-7, with 11 nucleotides matching TRBD2. Unmatched junction bases numbered 6, after V lost 6 bases and J lost 5 bases. The length of the CDR3 is 14 residues. From germline, CDR1 is MNHEY and CDR2 SMNVEV (reference sequence). The CDR3 protein is CASRPGLAVHEQYF. For the CDR3, the DNA is TGTGCCAGCAGACCGGGACTAGCGGTCCACGAGCAGTACTTC.

The chain uses TRBV12-5 and TRBJ2-7, with TRBD2 identical over 9 bases. Germline V gives CDR1 LGHNT, CDR2 FRNRAP. This CDR3 contains 16 residues. The V gene end was trimmed by 2 bases and the J gene end by 4 bases; junction bases not matched to a gene: 9. This CDR3 is CASGLTRGTSWYEQYF. The CDR3 DNA reads TGTGCTAGTGGTTTGACCCGAGGGACTAGCTGGTACGAGCAGTACTTC.

This sequence joins TRBV6-5 and TRBJ2-3; 11 bases align to TRBD2. CDR1 MNHEY and CDR2 SVGAGI come from the germline V gene. The CDR3 contains 15 residues. V trimming: 6 bases; J trimming: 6 bases; junction bases outside the gene matches: 8. Here the CDR3 DNA reads TGTGCCAGCAGCCCGACTAGCGGGATGGGGGATACGCAGTATTTT. It encodes CASSPTSGMGDTQYF.

V usage is TRBV6-5 and J usage is TRBJ1-6, with D unresolved. The CDR3 has 15 amino acids. With 0 bases removed from V and 9 bases from J, the gap between germline ends came to 12 bases. Germline V gene data show CDR1 as MNHEY and CDR2 as SVGAGI. The CDR3 spells CASSYSTGGSSPLHF. CDR3 coding DNA: TGTGCCAGCAGTTACTCGACTGGCGGGAGTTCACCCCTCCACTTT.

This clone has only a few counts. This CDR3 is also generated by other DNA sequences in the sample. The V and J genes are TRBV11-2 and TRBJ2-3, with a tentative D call TRBD2 (5 bases). The CDR3 extends over 14 amino acids. CDR1 is SGHAT, CDR2 FQNNGV, per germline. V lost 5 bases, J lost 2 bases, and 11 bases lay in between. The CDR3 protein is CASSPREVTDTQYF. The CDR3 coding sequence is TGTGCCAGCAGCCCCCGGGAAGTCACAGATACGCAGTATTTT.